This note documents a single T cell receptor (beta chain) sequence. Its antigen is as yet unknown. This may come from a read error, since a much larger clone is one base off. This record belongs to a study of molecular identifiers for immune sequencing clone quantification. Study context: In replicates, RNA taken from roughly 21,000 or 96,000 naive CD8 cells was divided five ways, and four portions underwent sequencing. General observations from the study: Jurkat TCR RNA spiked in from one cell reportedly remained identifiable amid around 1 million naive cells. In naive cells, clones above 20 RNA copies held under 1% of molecules, whereas in effector cells they held over 98%.

CD8+CD4-CCR7+CD45RA+ sorting gave the naive CD8 T cells. The CDR3 is 12 residues long. The germline V gene has CDR1 SNHLY and CDR2 FYNNEI. Trimming took off 5 bases at V and 9 bases at J, with 11 bases between the two ends. TCRdb re-called the PCR reads through MiXCR, storing one row per CDR3 protein. The data show 97,000 or so distinct CDR3 sequences, approximately 24% seen once. The sequence was collected from a human donor in good health. Some libraries in this study had Jurkat cell RNA spiked in. The gene calls are TRBV2 and TRBJ1-5; D possibly corresponds to TRBD1 (6 bases). Sequencing was performed on naive CD8+ T cells from blood, with Jurkat cell RNA spiked in. Regarding subset: FACS-sorted CD8+CD4-CCR7+CD45RA+ naive T cells. CDR3 sequence: CASSSRGGPQHF. Written as DNA, the CDR3 is TGTGCCAGCAGTTCAAGGGGGGGGCCCCAGCATTTT.